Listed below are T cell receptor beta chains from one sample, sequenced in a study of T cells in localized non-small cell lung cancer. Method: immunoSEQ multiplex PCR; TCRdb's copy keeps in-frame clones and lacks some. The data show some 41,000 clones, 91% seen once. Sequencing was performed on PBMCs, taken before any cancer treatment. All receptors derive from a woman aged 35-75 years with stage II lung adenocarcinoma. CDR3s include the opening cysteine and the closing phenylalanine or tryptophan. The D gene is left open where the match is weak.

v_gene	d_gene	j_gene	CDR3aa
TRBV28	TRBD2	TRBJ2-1	CASSLPGPSGRYNEQFF
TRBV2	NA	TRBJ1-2	CASSEGQGISYGYTF
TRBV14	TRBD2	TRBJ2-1	CASSQLAGGYNEQFF
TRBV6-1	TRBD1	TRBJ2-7	CASTLRPGGSYEQYF
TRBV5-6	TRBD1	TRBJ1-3	CASSPGTGGLDTIYF
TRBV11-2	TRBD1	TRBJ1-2	CASSLGRGLLEGYTF
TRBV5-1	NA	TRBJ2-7	CASSLEGEQYF
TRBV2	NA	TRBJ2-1	CASRTPGGNEQFF
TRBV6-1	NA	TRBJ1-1	CASKGGLSTEAFF
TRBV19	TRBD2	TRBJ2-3	CASSDRMLAASTDTQYF
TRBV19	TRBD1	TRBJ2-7	CASSPGQGTYEQYF
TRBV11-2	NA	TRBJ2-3	CASSLGGTSTDTQYF
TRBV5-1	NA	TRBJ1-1	CASSLAGFTEAFF
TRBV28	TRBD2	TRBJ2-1	CASTLAGSSYNEQFF
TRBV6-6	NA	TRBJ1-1	CASSFRGTEAFF
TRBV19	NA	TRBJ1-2	CASSLSTGAYGYTF
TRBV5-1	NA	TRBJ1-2	CASSWGDKPNYGYTF
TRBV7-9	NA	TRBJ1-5	CASSFDTFNQPQHF
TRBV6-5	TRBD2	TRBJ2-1	CASRDSGAPYNEQFF
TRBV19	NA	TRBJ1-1	CASSIARVNTEAFF
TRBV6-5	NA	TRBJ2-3	CASSPLAHADTQYF
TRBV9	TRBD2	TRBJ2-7	CASSVRASGGIDEQYF
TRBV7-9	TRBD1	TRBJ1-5	CASSLAQGGDQPQHF
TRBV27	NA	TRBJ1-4	CASSLSHATNEKLFF
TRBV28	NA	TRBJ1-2	CASSLLNYGYTF
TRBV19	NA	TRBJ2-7	CASSGGRSYEQYF
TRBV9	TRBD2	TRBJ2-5	CASNFGTSGQETQYF
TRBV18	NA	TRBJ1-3	CASSPPRALSGNTIYF
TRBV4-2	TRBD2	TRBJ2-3	CASSQDLGASGITDTQYF
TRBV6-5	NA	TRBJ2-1	CASSSRTRTEQFF
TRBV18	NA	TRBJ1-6	CASSPSGERNSPLHF
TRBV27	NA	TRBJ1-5	CASSTGPGSNQPQHF
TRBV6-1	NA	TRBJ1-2	CASSEGRENYGYTF
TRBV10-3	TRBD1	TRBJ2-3	CAISARGQGAGDTQYF